The source of this T cell receptor beta chain is a study of blood T cell repertoires in COVID-19. Participant ages covered roughly 18 to 89 years across about 22 US areas. The CDR3 runs 14 residues. The V end lost 7 bases, the J end lost 1 base, and 10 bases lay between the germline ends. The germline CDR1 and CDR2 sequences are SNHLY and FYNNEI. The data were produced by immunoSEQ multiplex PCR, yet TCRdb's version contains in-frame clones alone and is incomplete. Of under 500,000 clones in the sample, around 90% are singletons; the top ten hold under 2.5%. The gene calls are TRBV2 and TRBJ2-2, with TRBD1 as a possible D gene (6 bases). This TCR came from a woman aged 18-29 years with acute COVID-19. Sequences were obtained from PBMCs or T cells enriched from blood (not recorded which). CDR3 residues: CASIGTKNTGELFF. CDR3 bases: TGTGCCAGCATCGGGACAAAGAACACCGGGGAGCTGTTTTTT.